This is a list of T cell receptor beta chains from one sample in a study of blood T cell repertoires in COVID-19. Clones were sequenced by immunoSEQ multiplex PCR, and TCRdb holds only the in-frame ones, with some missing. The sample gives under 450,000 clones, more than 70% of which show up once; around 13% is in the top ten. The specimen was peripheral blood. The receptors originated from a woman between 50 and 59 years old with COVID-19, enrolled during active disease. The CDR3 runs from the conserved cysteine through the conserved F or W. Each record gives: clone size, J gene, V gene, D gene, CDR3 DNA, CDR3 protein. A D gene is named only where the DNA matches it firmly. Expanded clones are given a class, and other clones once, few, many or no size at all.

>NA|TRBJ2-5|TRBV10-3|TRBD2
TGTGCCATAGGACTAGCAGAGACCCAGTACTTC
CAIGLAETQYF
>NA|TRBJ2-7|TRBV3-1/TRBV3-2|TRBD1
TGTGCCAGCAGCCCCTCCCGACAGGGGCGGACCTACGAGCAGTACTTC
CASSPSRQGRTYEQYF
>NA|TRBJ2-1|TRBV4-2|TRBD1
TGTGCCAGCAGCCCGGACAGGTGGTTTAGCTCCTACAATGAGCAGTTCTTC
CASSPDRWFSSYNEQFF
>NA|TRBJ2-1|TRBV6-5|TRBD1
TGTGCCAGCAGGCCGGGACAGTTATACAATGAGCAGTTCTTC
CASRPGQLYNEQFF
>NA|TRBJ2-7|TRBV5-1|TRBD1
TGCGCCAGCAGCTTGGGGGACAGGGGTTCCTACGAGCAGTACTTC
CASSLGDRGSYEQYF
>NA|TRBJ1-6|TRBV11-2|NA
TGTGCCAGCAGCTTAGATTGGATTGTTCGGGGGGCACGCTCACCCCTCCACTTT
CASSLDWIVRGARSPLHF
>NA|TRBJ1-1|TRBV19|NA
TGTGCCAGTAGTCCTTGGGCCATCGCGATGGTCGCTGAAGCTTTCTTT
CASSPWAIAMVAEAFF
>NA|TRBJ2-4|TRBV30|NA
TGTGCCTGGAGTGTAGGGAGGAGTAACATTCAGTACTTC
CAWSVGRSNIQYF
>NA|TRBJ1-4|TRBV7-9|TRBD1
TGTGCCAGCAGGGGGGGACAGGTTAATGAAAAACTGTTTTTT
CASRGGQVNEKLFF
>NA|TRBJ2-1|TRBV7-9|TRBD2
TGTGCCAGCAGTATAAGCGGGGGCCCGAGCTCCTACAATGAGCAGTTCTTC
CASSISGGPSSYNEQFF
>NA|TRBJ1-1|TRBV4-1|NA
TGCGCCAGCAGCCAAGGCGGCAACACTGAAGCTTTCTTT
CASSQGGNTEAFF
>NA|TRBJ2-5|TRBV5-1|TRBD1
TGCGCCAGCAGCCCGGCGGGGACAGGGAAAGAGACCCAGTACTTC
CASSPAGTGKETQYF
>NA|TRBJ1-2|TRBV6-5|NA
TGTGCCAGCAGAGCAGGGTTCGATGGCTACACCTTC
CASRAGFDGYTF
>NA|TRBJ2-1|TRBV28|TRBD1
TGTGCCAGCAGGCCTACGACAGGGAATGAGCAGTTCTTC
CASRPTTGNEQFF
>NA|TRBJ1-5|TRBV2|NA
TGTGCCAGCGGCCAGGGTTTACCCCCACGCCACTATAGCAATCAGCCCCAGCATTTT
CASGQGLPPRHYSNQPQHF
>NA|TRBJ1-2|TRBV5-1|NA
TGCGCCAGCAGTTTCGGATCAGGGCGATTCAGTGGCTACACCTTC
CASSFGSGRFSGYTF
>NA|TRBJ2-4|TRBV5-6|TRBD1
TGTGCCAGCAGCGGGGACAGGGACATTCAGTACTTC
CASSGDRDIQYF
>NA|TRBJ2-7|TRBV24-1|TRBD1
TGTGCCACCAGTGATTCCGGGACAGGGGGCTCCTACGAGCAGTACTTC
CATSDSGTGGSYEQYF
>once|TRBJ1-2|TRBV6-5|NA
NA
CASSFSVGLGTF
>once|TRBJ1-6|TRBV27|TRBD1
TGTGCCAGCAGCGCCCCGGGACAGGGATATTCACCCCTCCACTTT
CASSAPGQGYSPLHF
>NA|TRBJ1-6|TRBV5-1|TRBD1
TGCGCCAGCAGCTTGAGGGGACAGGGGGATTCACCCCTCCACTTT
CASSLRGQGDSPLHF
>NA|TRBJ1-1|TRBV28|NA
TGTGCCAGCAGTTTACAGGGCGCAGCTGAAGCTTTCTTT
CASSLQGAAEAFF
>NA|TRBJ1-1|TRBV10-2|NA
TGCGCTTCGAACTCGGGGAACACTGAAGCTTTCTTT
CASNSGNTEAFF